The clone carrying this TCR beta chain turned up a few times. Its specificity is not known. CDR1 and CDR2 from the germline V gene are SGHVS and FNYEAQ. The CDR3 runs 16 residues. Trimming stripped 2 bases from V and 3 bases from J, with 16 bases between. This entry is derived from a study of response to subunit inactivated influenza vaccine. Overall study results and limits: A suggestion made by the authors is that each seasonal influenza vaccination recruits few new T cells.

In TCRdb, the RT-PCR reads were re-called with MiXCR into one record per CDR3 protein. The data contain about 190,000 distinct CDR3 sequences, around 14% of them seen just once; the ten biggest clones take up 26%. The chain carries TRBV7-6 and TRBJ2-5; D not certain. The sequenced sample was CD8+ T cells sorted from PBMCs, obtained 4 to 6 days after vaccination. The sequence was collected from a man aged 50-60 years who received an inactivated influenza vaccine. The CDR3 nucleotides read TGTGCCAGCAGCTTAAATAGAGAGACATCCGAAGAGACCCAGTACTTC. It encodes CASSLNRETSEETQYF.